Below are 14 T cell receptor beta chains sequenced from a single sample in a study of identical twins. TCRdb passed the 5' RACE reads through MiXCR, listing each CDR3 protein once. The profile shows about 700,000 distinct CDR3 sequences, 5.5% to 6.5% of them singletons. The sequenced material came from naive T cells sorted from blood. These receptors were taken from a man aged 18 to 29 in good health.

This clonotype has at least ten counts. J is TRBJ2-7 and V is TRBV5-1, with 7 bases aligning to TRBD2. Per germline, CDR1 SGHRS and CDR2 YFSETQ. The junction had 6 bases not matched to a gene; V was cut back by 4 bases and J by 2 bases. This CDR3 contains 14 residues. CDR3 nucleotide sequence: TGCGCCAGCAGCCTTACTAGCGTACCCTACGAGCAGTACTTC. It specifies CASSLTSVPYEQYF.

V is TRBV4-1 and J is TRBJ2-4; D is unclear. The CDR3 consists of 16 residues. The ends were cut back, 0 bases at V and 1 base at J, with 10 bases in the middle. The germline V gene has CDR1 MGHRA and CDR2 YSYEKL. The CDR3 spells CASSQDRSGAKNIQYF. CDR3 DNA: TGCGCCAGCAGCCAAGATAGGTCCGGGGCCAAAAACATTCAGTACTTC.

In its sample, this clonotype was seen many times. CDR3 coding DNA: TGCAGCGTTGGGCTAGCGGGAGCCCGGGAGACCCAGTACTTC. Translation gives CSVGLAGARETQYF. The V and J genes are TRBV29-1 and TRBJ2-5; TRBD2 agrees at 10 bases. The J segment lost 5 bases and the V segment lost 4 bases, leaving 7 bases of the junction unmatched. The CDR3 extends over 14 amino acids. The V gene's germline CDR1 is SQVTM and CDR2 ANQGSEA.

The chain carries TRBV27 and TRBJ2-2; D is uncertain. The CDR3 totals 15 residues. Trimming shortened V by 3 bases and J by 0 bases, and 8 bases separated the two germline ends. Looked up from germline, CDR1 is MNHEY and CDR2 is SMNVEV (reference sequence). The CDR3 sequence: CASSFGDTNTGELFF. The CDR3 DNA reads TGTGCCAGCAGTTTCGGCGATACGAACACCGGGGAGCTGTTTTTT.

This clonotype has just a few counts. A much bigger clone sits one base away, suggesting this may be a read error. The chain is built from TRBV2 and TRBJ2-5, with D possibly being TRBD1 (5 bases). The CDR3 is 10 amino acids. Trimming cost V 6 bases and J 7 bases, with 6 bases left between them. Looked up from germline, CDR1 is SNHLY and CDR2 is FYNNEI. The CDR3 reads CASRGATQYF. The CDR3 nucleotides are TGTGCCAGCAGAGGGGCGACCCAGTACTTC.

This clonotype was counted once. The junction differs from germline at one of its ends, possibly a read error. The genes are TRBV11-2 and TRBJ2-1; 8 nucleotides line up with TRBD2. In germline, CDR1 is SGHAT, CDR2 FQNNGV. The CDR3 spans 15 residues. The CDR3 is CAGSFGLAGTNEQFF. As DNA, the CDR3 is TGTGCCGGCAGCTTTGGGCTAGCGGGTACCAATGAGCAGTTCTTC.

The chain joins TRBV4-1 to TRBJ1-4; tentatively, D is TRBD1 (6 bases). Per the germline V gene, CDR1 is MGHRA and CDR2 is YSYEKL. Deletions cut 3 bases from V and 7 bases from J, with 12 bases between. The CDR3 is 14 amino acids. The CDR3 reads CASSQSGVAEKLFF. For the CDR3, the DNA is TGCGCCAGCAGCCAGTCAGGGGTGGCTGAAAAACTGTTTTTT.

This clonotype was detected many times. The V and J genes are TRBV6-5 and TRBJ2-2, with 9 bases lining up with TRBD1. This CDR3 is 18 amino acids long. Germline CDR1 and CDR2: MNHEY and SVGAGI. The junction had 14 bases not matched to a gene; V was cut back by 4 bases and J by 5 bases. CDR3 nucleotide sequence: TGTGCCAGCAGTTCCGACTCAAACAGGGGGCGGTTAACCGGGGAGCTGTTTTTT. Protein sequence: CASSSDSNRGRLTGELFF.

This clonotype was found many times. The DNA for the CDR3 is TGTGCCAGCAATCCGGACACAGATACGCAGTATTTT. This sequence encodes CASNPDTDTQYF. The chain carries TRBV6-1 and TRBJ2-3; D is uncertain. This CDR3 contains 12 residues. Germline V CDR1 and CDR2: MNHNS, SASEGT. Trimming pared 7 bases from V and 2 bases from J, leaving 7 bases between.

This clonotype was observed at least ten times. The V and J genes are TRBV12-3 or TRBV12-4 and TRBJ2-4; 10 nucleotides match TRBD2. The length of the CDR3 is 17 residues. After removal of 0 bases from V and 2 bases from J, the junction contained 4 bases not matched to a gene. The chain's CDR3 is CASSLAALAGTKNIQYF. DNA of the CDR3: TGTGCCAGCAGTTTAGCGGCACTAGCGGGGACCAAAAACATTCAGTACTTC.

The V and J genes are TRBV30 and TRBJ2-1, with D hard to call. The CDR3 totals 11 residues. V was cut by 5 bases and J by 4 bases, with 6 bases left in between. In germline, CDR1 is GTSNPN, CDR2 SVGIG (reference sequence). CDR3 residues: CAWAIYNEQFF. Here the CDR3 DNA reads TGTGCCTGGGCGATTTACAATGAGCAGTTCTTC. The whole variable domain, filled in from reference TRBV30 and TRBJ2-1, reads SQTIHQWPATLVQPVGSPLSLECTVEGTSNPNLYWYRQAAGRGLQLLFYSVGIGQISSEVPQNLSASRPQDRQFILSSKKLLLSDSGFYLCAWAIYNEQFFGPGTRLTVL.

The V gene is TRBV7-9, the J gene TRBJ2-7; D gene uncertain. The ends were cut back, 5 bases at V and 4 bases at J, with 12 bases in the middle. Germline loops: CDR1 SEHNR, CDR2 FQNEAQ (reference sequence). The CDR3 has 13 amino acids. This CDR3 reads CASSPPSWYEQYF. The CDR3 coding sequence is TGTGCCAGCAGCCCCCCGTCCTGGTACGAGCAGTACTTC. Supplemented by reference TRBV7-9 and TRBJ2-7, the full variable domain reads DTGVSQNPRHKITKRGQNVTFRCDPISEHNRLYWYRQTLGQGPEFLTYFQNEAQLEKSRLLSDRFSAERPKGSFSTLEIQRTEQGDSAMYLCASSPPSWYEQYFGPGTRLTVT.

This clonotype occurred many times. The chain couples TRBV6-2 or TRBV6-3 to TRBJ2-1; D call uncertain. V gave up 2 bases and J gave up 4 bases, with 3 bases separating them. Germline lookup yields CDR1 MNHEY and CDR2 SVGEGT. The length of the CDR3 is 12 residues. Here the CDR3 reads CASSYAYNEQFF. CDR3 coding DNA: TGTGCCAGCAGTTACGCTTACAATGAGCAGTTCTTC.

This clonotype was seen many times. V is TRBV5-4 and J is TRBJ2-1; possibly TRBD1 for D (7 bases). Germline CDR1 is SGHNT and CDR2 is YYREEE (reference sequence). Trimming took 4 bases from V and 7 from J, leaving 15 bases between them. The CDR3 loop spans 14 amino acids. DNA of the CDR3: TGTGCCAGCAGCAGACGGGACAGCGGGAATGAGCAGTTCTTC. Translated, it gives CASSRRDSGNEQFF.